Following are 21 T cell receptor beta chains from one sample sequenced in a study of blood T cell repertoires in COVID-19. Sequencing used immunoSEQ multiplex PCR; TCRdb keeps in-frame clones, though not all of them. The sample lists some 200,000 clones; roughly four fifths were seen once. The sequencing input was peripheral blood. Source of these receptors: a man aged 30-40 years with active or convalescent COVID-19.

The chain is built from TRBV3-1 (or the pseudogene TRBV3-2) and TRBJ2-1; TRBD2 matches at 13 bases. Germline lookup yields CDR1 LGHDT and CDR2 YNNKEL (reference sequence). The ends lost 1 base at V and 9 bases at J; junction bases unmatched: 9. The CDR3 spans 17 residues. The CDR3 region has the DNA TGTGCCAGCAGCCAAGTAGGGGGGACTAGCGGGATGGGTGAGCAGTTCTTC. Translated, it gives CASSQVGGTSGMGEQFF.

This clone has more than one count but fewer than ten. The gene calls are TRBV6-5 and TRBJ1-5, with 10 bases lining up with TRBD1. The CDR3 has 14 amino acids. CDR1 is MNHEY and CDR2 is SVGAGI in the germline V gene. Germline trimming cut 8 bases from V and 4 bases from J; bases unmatched to any gene: 5. CDR3 in amino acids: CASGRGQGNQPQHF. The CDR3 DNA sequence: TGTGCCAGCGGAAGGGGACAGGGGAATCAGCCCCAGCATTTT.

CDR3 sequence: CATSDSTGGREKLFF. DNA of the CDR3: TGTGCCACCAGTGACTCGACAGGGGGCCGTGAAAAACTGTTTTTT. J is TRBJ1-4 and V is TRBV24-1; 10 nucleotides align to TRBD1. There are 15 residues in the CDR3. CDR1 is KGHDR and CDR2 is SFDVKD in the germline V gene. V lost 4 bases to trimming and J lost 7 bases; unmatched junction nucleotides: 5.

J is TRBJ1-2 and V is TRBV5-1; D is perhaps TRBD1 (6 bases). The CDR3 runs 14 residues. CDR1 is SGHRS, CDR2 YFSETQ, per germline. V was shortened by 0 bases and J by 6 bases, with 12 bases between the two germline ends. CDR3 protein: CASSLVDSSNGYTF. The DNA for the CDR3 is TGCGCCAGCAGCTTGGTGGACAGCAGCAATGGCTACACCTTC.

This clone has a single count. This sequence joins TRBV6-5 and TRBJ2-1, with TRBD1 matching over 7 bases. This CDR3 contains 16 residues. CDR1 is MNHEY and CDR2 is SVGAGI in the germline V gene. The ends lost 4 bases at V and 5 bases at J; junction bases unmatched: 11. The DNA for the CDR3 is TGTGCCAGCAGTTTACGAGGTACAGGGGTAGACAATGAGCAGTTCTTC. It specifies CASSLRGTGVDNEQFF.

This sequence joins TRBV6-5 and TRBJ1-4; D ambiguous. The length of the CDR3 is 15 residues. V was shortened by 0 bases and J by 7 bases, with 12 bases between the two germline ends. CDR1 and CDR2 (germline): MNHEY, SVGAGI. The CDR3 loop is CASSYSGAGGEKLFF. The CDR3, as DNA: TGTGCCAGCAGTTACTCGGGAGCTGGCGGTGAAAAACTGTTTTTT.

This rearrangement joins TRBV25-1 to TRBJ1-2; TRBD1 agrees at 7 bases. This CDR3 comprises 14 residues. V lost 3 bases, J lost 7 bases, and 8 bases stayed unmatched. Germline loops: CDR1 MGHDK, CDR2 SYGVNS. CDR3 nucleotides: TGTGCCAGCAGTGAGGGGGGACAGTCGTTTGGCTACACCTTC. This codes for CASSEGGQSFGYTF.

The chain employs TRBV5-5 and TRBJ2-2; 7 bases fit TRBD1. CDR1 SGHKS and CDR2 YYEKEE come from the germline V gene (reference sequence). V dropped 4 bases and J dropped 1; count of bases not matched to a gene: 13. The CDR3 sequence is 18 residues long. CDR3 protein: CASSPEGHGTVNTGELFF. The DNA of the CDR3 is TGTGCCAGCAGCCCAGAGGGTCACGGGACAGTGAACACCGGGGAGCTGTTTTTT.

The rearrangement uses TRBV24-1 and TRBJ1-1; 7 nucleotides match TRBD1. Germline values: CDR1 KGHDR, CDR2 SFDVKD. J was trimmed by 5 bases and V by 3 bases; bases with no gene match: 8. The CDR3 has 15 residues. CDR3 DNA: TGTGCCACCAGTGATGAGACAGGGCCGGGGACTGAAGCTTTCTTT. It is translated as CATSDETGPGTEAFF.

The chain uses TRBV7-9 and TRBJ1-1; D is ambiguous. The CDR3 consists of 12 residues. Germline V gene lookup returns CDR1 SEHNR and CDR2 FQNEAQ (reference sequence). Between the trimmed V and J ends, which lost 2 bases and 9 bases, there was a span of 10 bases. The CDR3: CASSLTFTQAFF. CDR3 DNA sequence: TGTGCCAGCAGCTTAACCTTTACACAAGCTTTCTTT.

V is TRBV25-1 and J is TRBJ1-4; tentative D call: TRBD1 (5 bases). The V and J ends lost 7 bases and 7 bases respectively, with 7 bases between them. Per the germline V gene, CDR1 is MGHDK and CDR2 is SYGVNS. The CDR3 runs 11 residues. The CDR3, as DNA: TGTGCCAGCACTGGGGCTGAAAAACTGTTTTTT. Protein sequence: CASTGAEKLFF.

This chain's CDR3 is CASSLPPTGAGNTIYF. The CDR3 DNA is TGTGCCAGCAGTTTACCCCCGACAGGGGCTGGAAACACCATATATTTT. The gene calls are TRBV28 and TRBJ1-3; 8 positions match TRBD1. Trimming took 2 bases from V and 2 from J; bases not matched to a gene: 5. Per the germline V gene, CDR1 is MDHEN and CDR2 is SYDVKM. The CDR3 extends over 16 amino acids.

J is TRBJ2-7 and V is TRBV11-2; TRBD1 agrees at 9 bases. CDR1 is SGHAT, CDR2 FQNNGV, per germline. The CDR3 extends over 13 amino acids. Germline trimming cut 5 bases from V and 5 bases from J; bases unmatched to any gene: 4. DNA for the CDR3: TGTGCCAGCAGCCCGGGACAGGGTAACGAGCAGTACTTC. It translates to CASSPGQGNEQYF. The full variable domain, completed using reference TRBV11-2 and TRBJ2-7, is EAGVAQSPRYKIIEKRQSVAFWCNPISGHATLYWYQQILGQGPKLLIQFQNNGVVDDSQLPKDRFSAERLKGVDSTLKIQPAKLEDSAVYLCASSPGQGNEQYFGPGTRLTVT.

J is TRBJ1-5 and V is TRBV27; 9 positions match TRBD1. This CDR3 comprises 14 residues. The germline V gene has CDR1 MNHEY and CDR2 SMNVEV (reference sequence). J gave up 11 bases and V 4 bases, and 9 bases lay outside the gene matches. CDR3 in DNA: TGTGCCAGCAGTTCCGACAGGGGGTCTGAGTCCCAGCATTTT. This codes for CASSSDRGSESQHF.

J is TRBJ2-3 and V is TRBV29-1; no clear D gene. The CDR3 consists of 13 residues. CDR1 is SQVTM and CDR2 is ANQGSEA in the germline V gene. Trimming left V 3 bases short and J 0 bases short, with 7 bases between. The CDR3 nucleotides are TGCAGCGTTGATCGTGGCAGCACAGATACGCAGTATTTT. Protein: CSVDRGSTDTQYF.

The V and J genes are TRBV6-5 and TRBJ1-1; maybe TRBD1 (6 bases). V gave up 11 bases and J gave up 11 bases, with 18 bases separating them. The CDR3 is 11 residues long. Looked up from germline, CDR1 is MNHEY and CDR2 is SVGAGI. CDR3: CAAGAGGRAFF. In DNA form, the CDR3 reads TGTGCCGCGGGGGCGGGTGGAAGGGCTTTCTTT.

This chain links TRBV24-1 with TRBJ1-1; D gene uncertain. Germline V gene sequence: CDR1 KGHDR, CDR2 SFDVKD. The V and J ends lost 8 bases and 7 bases respectively, with 13 bases between them. The CDR3 is 12 residues long. The chain's CDR3 is CATTGWEGEAFF. CDR3 nucleotides: TGTGCCACCACCGGCTGGGAGGGTGAAGCTTTCTTT.

The V gene is TRBV5-1, the J gene TRBJ1-6, with D perhaps matching TRBD1 (6 bases). There are 15 residues in the CDR3. Trimming stripped 0 bases from V and 15 bases from J, with 19 bases between. CDR1 and CDR2 from the germline V gene are SGHRS and YFSETQ. The CDR3 DNA reads TGCGCCAGCAGCTTGGAAGGGCCTGCGCAGGGGCTCCTCCACTTT. Translation gives CASSLEGPAQGLLHF. The entire variable domain, with the rest obtained from reference TRBV5-1 and TRBJ1-6, is as follows: KAGVTQTPRYLIKTRGQQVTLSCSPISGHRSVSWYQQTPGQGLQFLFEYFSETQRNKGNFPGRFSGRQFSNSRSEMNVSTLELGDSALYLCASSLEGPAQGLLHFGNGTRLTVT.

The V and J genes are TRBV11-2 and TRBJ1-2; D possibly corresponds to TRBD1 (5 bases). CDR1 is SGHAT and CDR2 is FQNNGV in the germline V gene. Trimming took 1 base from V and 5 from J, leaving 17 bases between them. The length of the CDR3 is 16 residues. The CDR3: CASSLVRGTSPYGYTF. The CDR3 DNA sequence: TGTGCCAGCAGCTTAGTCCGGGGGACCTCCCCTTATGGCTACACCTTC.

The CDR3 bases are TGCGCCAGCAGCCCCGGCCCGGGAGACCAGCCCCAGCATTTT. The encoded protein is CASSPGPGDQPQHF. The rearrangement joins TRBV4-1 to TRBJ1-5; no clear D. Between the trimmed V and J ends, which lost 4 bases and 7 bases, there was a span of 14 bases. Germline CDR1 and CDR2: MGHRA and YSYEKL. The CDR3 is made up of 14 amino acids.

The V and J genes are TRBV11-3 and TRBJ2-1, with D tentatively TRBD2 (6 bases). Germline values: CDR1 SGHNT, CDR2 YENEEA. Trimming took 6 bases from V and 0 from J, leaving 15 bases between them. There are 16 residues in the CDR3. The CDR3 loop is CASSNLAQSSYNEQFF. The CDR3 bases are TGTGCCAGCAGTAATCTAGCGCAGAGCTCCTACAATGAGCAGTTCTTC.